The clone carrying this T cell receptor beta chain registers medium-sized by frequency. What it binds is not known. CDR1 MNHEY and CDR2 SVGAGI come from the germline V gene. The CDR3 has 15 amino acids. TRB rearrangements were amplified by touch-down multiplex PCR with mixed TRB-A/B primers. Using the multiplex PCR reads, TCRdb records one entry per CDR3 protein without DNA. This sample's clone table lists some 7,700 distinct CDR3 sequences. Each sample's input was around 250 ng genomic DNA, some 34,000 genome equivalents. The sample originates from a study of T cell clusters in autoimmune cytopenias. At the level of the study: TRB sequencing had a median about 50,000 reads and approximately 2,400 distinct clonotypes per sample. Study observations and caveats: Primary autoimmune cytopenia patients seemingly lacked the physiological T cell clusters found in healthy donors. The cluster-lack signature was not seen for secondary cytopenia versus chronic lymphocytic leukemia. TRB repertoire shifts in secondary cytopenia and chronic lymphocytic leukemia mostly reflected lymphoma, not autoimmunity.

The clonotype originates from a human donor with an autoimmune cytopenia or autoimmune hepatitis (not recorded which). The chain links TRBV6-5 to TRBJ1-2; the TCRdb call, TRBD1, lacks DNA for checking. The sequenced sample was peripheral blood. Here the CDR3 reads CASSYGQGREDGYTF.